The clone carrying this T cell receptor (beta chain) is a singleton in its sample. Time point given: pretreatment peripheral blood. The sample comes from a study of PD-L1 blockade in urothelial cancer. V gave up 2 bases and J gave up 3 bases, with 11 bases separating them. The CDR3 extends over 15 amino acids. CDR1 is SGHKS and CDR2 is YYEKEE in the germline V gene (reference sequence). Using immunoSEQ multiplex PCR, the repertoire was profiled, and TCRdb retains in-frame clones only, with some absent. The sample has about 130,000 clones, about 88% seen once. The genes are TRBV5-5 and TRBJ1-4; tentative D call: TRBD1 (6 bases). The receptor comes from a man aged 45 to 65 with urothelial cancer. Sequences were derived from PBMCs, sampled around atezolizumab (anti-PD-L1) treatment. CDR3 DNA: TGTGCCAGCAGCTTCACAGGGTCGGCTAATGAAAAACTGTTTTTT. This encodes CASSFTGSANEKLFF.